The 3 T cell receptor beta chains in this list originate from one sample, sequenced in a study of technical replicates of blood from several donors. The table came from immunoSEQ multiplex PCR; TCRdb's copy has only in-frame clones and leaves some out. This sample has some 80,000 clones; about 90% occur once, and the top ten carry 0.27%. Sequenced sample: T cells isolated from PBMCs. All receptors come from a human donor in good health.

The chain uses TRBV20-1 and TRBJ2-7, with no clear D. V lost 6 bases and J lost 3, with 6 bases in between. The CDR3 length is 10 residues. Germline V gene data show CDR1 as DFQATT and CDR2 as SNEGSKA (reference sequence). Here the CDR3 reads CSAQSYEQYF. The CDR3, as DNA: TGCAGTGCACAGAGCTACGAGCAGTACTTC.

This clone came up a few times. The V and J genes are TRBV19 and TRBJ1-1; D is possibly TRBD1 (5 bases). V lost 5 bases, J lost 2 bases, and 12 bases lay in between. Germline V gene data show CDR1 as LNHDA and CDR2 as SQIVND (reference sequence). The CDR3 covers 14 residues. The CDR3, as DNA: TGTGCCAGTAGTTTAAATGGACAAAACACTGAAGCTTTCTTT. This codes for CASSLNGQNTEAFF.

The chain combines TRBV6-6 with TRBJ1-3; 8 bases line up with TRBD1. The CDR3 length is 16 residues. V dropped 7 bases and J dropped 2; count of bases not matched to a gene: 10. Germline lookup yields CDR1 MNHNY and CDR2 SVGAGI (reference sequence). This chain's CDR3 is CASTSRTGRPGNTIYF. CDR3 nucleotides: TGTGCCAGCACCTCTCGGACAGGGCGGCCTGGAAACACCATATATTTT.